Presented here are 29 T cell receptor beta chains from one specimen sequenced in a study of vaccination and CD4 T cells after COVID-19. The sample's treatment: approximately nine-day PBMC culture with coronavirus spike peptide pools or control peptides (ViraFEST assay). Antigens for these TCRs are unknown. Cultured CD4+ T cell DNA underwent sequencing with the Oncomine TCR Beta short-read assay. TCRdb ran MiXCR on the PCR reads and lists one entry per CDR3 protein. The table lists 5,000 to 6,500 distinct CDR3 sequences, 46% of them singletons, with roughly 29% in the top ten. The sequencing input was CD4+ T cells from blood, cultured in vitro. The source of these receptors is a human donor who had recovered from COVID-19.

This clonotype was recorded only once. The chain recombines TRBV19 with TRBJ1-3; tentatively, D is TRBD1 (6 bases). Per germline, CDR1 LNHDA and CDR2 SQIVND (reference sequence). Trimming took off 5 bases at V and 2 bases at J, with 13 bases between the two ends. This CDR3 is 15 amino acids long. This CDR3 is CASSPQGIPGNTIYF. The CDR3 DNA reads as TGTGCCAGTAGTCCGCAGGGGATCCCTGGAAACACCATATATTTT.

V gene TRBV2 combines with J gene TRBJ2-7; 7 positions match TRBD2. Trimming at V came to 3 bases and at J to 0 bases, leaving 11 bases not matched to a gene. This CDR3 spans 17 amino acids. The germline gives CDR1 SNHLY, CDR2 FYNNEI. DNA of the CDR3: TGTGCCAGCAGTGACCCTACCGGGGAGCGGGGCTCCTACGAGCAGTACTTC. It is translated as CASSDPTGERGSYEQYF.

V usage is TRBV27 and J usage is TRBJ1-6; D gene unclear. Germline CDR1 and CDR2: MNHEY and SMNVEV (reference sequence). The V and J ends lost 0 bases and 6 bases respectively, with 3 bases between them. This CDR3 region has 13 residues. For the CDR3, the DNA is TGTGCCAGCAGTTTATCTAGTAATTCACCCCTCCACTTT. Its protein product is CASSLSSNSPLHF.

This clonotype has more than one count but fewer than ten. The V gene is TRBV6-5, the J gene TRBJ1-2, with TRBD1 matching over 9 bases. Trimming removed 4 bases from V and 7 bases from J; junction bases left unmatched: 4. The CDR3 totals 13 residues. The germline CDR1 and CDR2 sequences are MNHEY and SVGAGI. The CDR3 spells CASSFGTGLGYTF. CDR3 bases: TGTGCCAGCAGTTTCGGGACAGGGCTTGGCTACACCTTC.

The chain combines TRBV7-9 with TRBJ1-1, with TRBD1 matching 7 bases. The germline gives CDR1 SEHNR, CDR2 FQNEAQ (reference sequence). The V segment lost 4 bases and the J segment 1 base; nucleotides outside the gene matches: 9. This CDR3 is built from 16 residues. CDR3 sequence: CASSSPKGATNTEAFF. The CDR3 coding sequence is TGTGCCAGCAGCTCGCCTAAGGGGGCAACGAACACTGAAGCTTTCTTT.

CDR3 sequence (DNA): TGTGCCAGCCCCGGAGGGGGTAGAAGCGGGATAAGCTACGAGCAGTACTTC. Translating gives CASPGGGRSGISYEQYF. The chain combines TRBV11-2 with TRBJ2-7; TRBD2 might be the D (7 bases). This CDR3 region has 17 residues. Deletions cut 8 bases from V and 3 bases from J, with 26 bases between. The germline V gene has CDR1 SGHAT and CDR2 FQNNGV.

The chain has TRBV7-8 and TRBJ2-1; 11 bases are shared with TRBD2. Germline V CDR1 and CDR2: SGHVS, FQNEAQ. The CDR3 sequence is 16 residues long. The V segment lost 0 bases and the J segment 7 bases; nucleotides outside the gene matches: 5. Here the CDR3 DNA reads TGTGCCAGCAGCTTAGCACTAGCGGGAGTTGGGAATGAGCAGTTCTTC. This codes for CASSLALAGVGNEQFF.

The chain couples TRBV6-1 to TRBJ1-2, with 9 bases aligning to TRBD1. This CDR3 spans 15 amino acids. J was trimmed by 4 bases and V by 7 bases; bases with no gene match: 10. CDR1 and CDR2 (germline): MNHNS, SASEGT. CDR3 coding DNA: TGTGCCAGCAACCCGGACAGGGGTGGGTCCTATGGCTACACCTTC. It specifies CASNPDRGGSYGYTF.

The V call is TRBV27, the J call TRBJ2-5, with TRBD2 matching 7 bases. The trim removed 2 bases at V and 4 bases at J, leaving 7 bases unmatched. The CDR3 sequence is 15 residues long. CDR1 MNHEY and CDR2 SMNVEV come from the germline V gene (reference sequence). As DNA, the CDR3 is TGTGCCAGCAGTTTAATTGGGGGGAGGGGAGAGACCCAGTACTTC. Its translation: CASSLIGGRGETQYF.

This clonotype was picked up one time. J is TRBJ2-5 and V is TRBV19; D unclear. Germline lookup yields CDR1 LNHDA and CDR2 SQIVND (reference sequence). The V and J ends lost 3 bases and 4 bases respectively, with 6 bases between them. CDR3 size: 12 residues. The CDR3: CASSIPRETQYF. In DNA, the CDR3 is TGTGCCAGTAGTATTCCGAGAGAGACCCAGTACTTC.

The chain employs TRBV4-3 and TRBJ2-5; D remains unclear. The CDR3 spans 13 residues. CDR1 and CDR2 from the germline V gene are LGHNA and YSLEER. V shed 0 bases and J shed 5 bases, with 7 bases lying between them. In nucleotides, the CDR3 is TGCGCCAGCAGCCAAGATGTCCACGAGACCCAGTACTTC. It yields the protein CASSQDVHETQYF.

The V call is TRBV5-8, the J call TRBJ2-7, with 11 bases fitting TRBD2. The ends lost 3 bases at V and 3 bases at J; junction bases unmatched: 5. The length of the CDR3 is 15 residues. Germline lookup yields CDR1 SGHTS and CDR2 YDEGEE. The CDR3 coding sequence is TGTGCCAGCAGCTCTAGCGGGGGGCTTTACTACGAGCAGTACTTC. Translated, it gives CASSSSGGLYYEQYF.

By share, this clonotype counts as medium-sized. This chain joins TRBV5-4 and TRBJ2-3; D is unclear. V was pared by 4 bases and J by 0 bases, with 9 bases between. Germline loops: CDR1 SGHNT, CDR2 YYREEE (reference sequence). CDR3 length: 14 amino acids. The CDR3 loop reads CASSPRLSTDTQYF. The CDR3 bases are TGTGCCAGCAGCCCGCGGTTAAGCACAGATACGCAGTATTTT.

This sequence joins TRBV20-1 and TRBJ1-1; the match to TRBD1 covers 7 bases. CDR3 length: 14 residues. The germline gives CDR1 DFQATT, CDR2 SNEGSKA (reference sequence). After removal of 5 bases from V and 1 base from J, the junction contained 7 bases not matched to a gene. CDR3 coding DNA: TGCAGTGCTCCCCGGACAGGTCGGAACACTGAAGCTTTCTTT. Amino acid sequence: CSAPRTGRNTEAFF.

The chain has TRBV7-9 and TRBJ2-4, with D perhaps TRBD1 (6 bases). CDR3 length: 14 residues. Looked up from germline, CDR1 is SEHNR and CDR2 is FQNEAQ (reference sequence). Trimming took 3 bases from V and 5 from J, leaving 11 bases between them. The CDR3 coding sequence is TGTGCCAGCAGCTTTAGACAGGACCAAAACATTCAGTACTTC. It yields the protein CASSFRQDQNIQYF.

CDR3 coding DNA: TGTGCCAGCAACCCCCGATTAGCGGGAGAGGGCGAGCAGTACTTC. Its protein is CASNPRLAGEGEQYF. The genes are TRBV11-2 and TRBJ2-7, with 9 bases aligning to TRBD2. Germline V CDR1 and CDR2: SGHAT, FQNNGV. The CDR3 runs 15 residues. Germline trimming cut 7 bases from V and 6 bases from J; bases unmatched to any gene: 13.

CDR3: CATSDVTATDTQYF. In DNA form, the CDR3 reads TGTGCCACCAGTGATGTGACAGCGACAGATACGCAGTATTTT. The rearrangement links TRBV24-1 to TRBJ2-3; possible D gene TRBD1, 5 bases. The CDR3 sequence is 14 residues long. Trimming removed 3 bases at V and 3 bases at J, with 9 bases between. Looked up from germline, CDR1 is KGHDR and CDR2 is SFDVKD.

The chain recombines TRBV30 with TRBJ1-5, with TRBD1 identical over 8 bases. V lost 2 bases and J lost 5; bases outside the gene matches: 2. Germline V gives CDR1 GTSNPN, CDR2 SVGIG (reference sequence). The CDR3 runs 13 residues. The CDR3 DNA sequence: TGTGCCTGGAGTCTGGACAGGGATCAGCCCCAGCATTTT. Its protein is CAWSLDRDQPQHF. Full variable domain (outside the CDR3, taken from reference TRBV30 and TRBJ1-5): SQTIHQWPATLVQPVGSPLSLECTVEGTSNPNLYWYRQAAGRGLQLLFYSVGIGQISSEVPQNLSASRPQDRQFILSSKKLLLSDSGFYLCAWSLDRDQPQHFGDGTRLSIL.

This clonotype was found once. The V call is TRBV7-2, the J call TRBJ2-2, with 8 positions matching TRBD2. CDR1 is SGHTA and CDR2 is FQGNSA in the germline V gene. Unmatched junction bases numbered 8, after V lost 5 bases and J lost 6 bases. This CDR3 has 15 residues. The CDR3 loop is CASSEPGTSPGELFF. The CDR3 nucleotides are TGTGCCAGCAGCGAACCCGGGACTAGTCCCGGGGAGCTGTTTTTT.

Written as DNA, the CDR3 is TGTGCCAGCAGCCCCAACCCGGGACTTTACCTTTACGAGCAGTACTTC. As protein: CASSPNPGLYLYEQYF. The chain joins TRBV11-1 to TRBJ2-7; D possibly corresponds to TRBD2 (6 bases). Germline lookup yields CDR1 SGHAT and CDR2 FQDESV (reference sequence). This CDR3 region has 16 residues. The germline V and J ends were trimmed by 5 bases and 4 bases, with 21 bases remaining between them.

This chain uses TRBV5-1 with TRBJ2-5; D is possibly TRBD1 (6 bases). This CDR3 is built from 12 residues. Trimming removed 7 bases at V and 5 bases at J, with 12 bases between. The germline V gene has CDR1 SGHRS and CDR2 YFSETQ. CDR3 DNA: TGCGCCAGCCAACAGGGTCGGGAGACCCAGTACTTC. Translating it yields CASQQGRETQYF.

This clonotype was observed a few times. The chain employs TRBV20-1 and TRBJ1-6; tentative D call: TRBD1 (6 bases). The CDR3 has 13 amino acids. Per the germline V gene, CDR1 is DFQATT and CDR2 is SNEGSKA (reference sequence). The DNA for the CDR3 is TGCACCCCGCGGGACACGAATAATTCACCCCTCCACTTT. This translates into CTPRDTNNSPLHF.

This clonotype occurred a few times. This chain uses TRBV6-2 or TRBV6-3 with TRBJ2-2, with D perhaps TRBD2 (6 bases). The CDR3 extends over 15 amino acids. The ends were cut back, 9 bases at V and 1 base at J, with 15 bases in the middle. Germline V CDR1 and CDR2: MNHEY, SVGEGT. This chain's CDR3 is CASLLRGKNTGELFF. DNA of the CDR3: TGTGCCAGTCTTCTTCGCGGGAAGAACACCGGGGAGCTGTTTTTT.

This clonotype was seen just once. The chain joins TRBV10-3 to TRBJ2-7, with TRBD1 as a possible D gene (6 bases). CDR1 and CDR2 from the germline V gene are ENHRY and SYGVKD. Trimming pared 8 bases from V and 4 bases from J, leaving 21 bases between. CDR3 length: 15 amino acids. Here the CDR3 DNA reads TGTGCCATCCGTAAGGGGCAGGGGCTTTCTTACGAGCAGTACTTC. Protein product: CAIRKGQGLSYEQYF.

The rearrangement joins TRBV7-6 to TRBJ1-3, with D hard to call. The CDR3 is made up of 13 amino acids. V was pared by 1 base and J by 6 bases, with 7 bases between. In germline, CDR1 is SGHVS, CDR2 FNYEAQ. CDR3 loop: CASSLGRVNTIYF. For the CDR3, the DNA is TGTGCCAGCAGCTTAGGGAGGGTAAACACCATATATTTT.

The J gene is TRBJ1-1, the V gene TRBV4-2, with 7 bases matching TRBD1. Germline CDR1 and CDR2: LGHNA and YNFKEQ. This CDR3 region has 15 residues. V lost 4 bases to trimming and J lost 2 bases; unmatched junction nucleotides: 7. The CDR3 loop is CASSLRQGYNTEAFF. The DNA for the CDR3 is TGTGCCAGCAGCCTACGACAGGGCTACAACACTGAAGCTTTCTTT.

This rearrangement joins TRBV4-1 to TRBJ2-2, with 7 positions matching TRBD2. Germline V gene data show CDR1 as MGHRA and CDR2 as YSYEKL. V dropped 4 bases and J dropped 9; count of bases not matched to a gene: 14. The CDR3 spans 16 residues. The DNA for the CDR3 is TGCGCCAGCAGCCCGGTGGCTCGGCGGGGGTTCCGGGAGCTGTTTTTT. Amino acid sequence: CASSPVARRGFRELFF.

Within the sample, this clonotype is large (0.1 to 1%). This chain uses TRBV20-1 with TRBJ1-6; a possible D gene is TRBD1 (6 bases). Germline V gene sequence: CDR1 DFQATT, CDR2 SNEGSKA (reference sequence). The CDR3 contains 13 residues. V lost 3 bases and J lost 8, with 11 bases in between. In DNA, the CDR3 is TGCAGTGCTAGCCCGGACAGACATTCACCCCTCCACTTT. Protein product: CSASPDRHSPLHF.

V usage is TRBV7-8 and J usage is TRBJ1-1, with 7 bases fitting TRBD1. With V trimmed by 1 base and J by 1 base, 12 bases remained unmatched. The CDR3 extends over 18 amino acids. The germline V gene has CDR1 SGHVS and CDR2 FQNEAQ. The DNA of the CDR3 is TGTGCCAGCAGCTTAGTATGGGGCGGGACAGTATCGAACACTGAAGCTTTCTTT. Translation: CASSLVWGGTVSNTEAFF.